This TCR beta chain stems from a study of OX40 agonist ivuxolimab in advanced cancers. Profiling relied on immunoSEQ multiplex PCR, and the TCRdb table lists in-frame clones only, not all of them. Altogether around 60,000 clones are present, roughly 91% being singletons, with the ten largest covering approximately 0.8%. This CDR3 region has 16 residues. Germline CDR1 SGHRS, CDR2 YFSETQ. The V end was cut by 6 bases, the J end by 0 bases, with 13 bases between. This clone was detected once. The sample here was CD4+ or CD8+ T cells sorted from blood, taken in a trial of the OX40 agonist ivuxolimab. The TCR sequence derives from an adult with an advanced solid tumor such as melanoma, head and neck, liver or kidney cancer. This rearrangement joins TRBV5-1 to TRBJ2-6; a possible D gene is TRBD2 (5 bases). CDR3 residues: CASTRVPPSGANVLTF. In DNA, the CDR3 is TGCGCCAGCACGAGGGTTCCCCCCTCTGGGGCCAACGTCCTGACTTTC.